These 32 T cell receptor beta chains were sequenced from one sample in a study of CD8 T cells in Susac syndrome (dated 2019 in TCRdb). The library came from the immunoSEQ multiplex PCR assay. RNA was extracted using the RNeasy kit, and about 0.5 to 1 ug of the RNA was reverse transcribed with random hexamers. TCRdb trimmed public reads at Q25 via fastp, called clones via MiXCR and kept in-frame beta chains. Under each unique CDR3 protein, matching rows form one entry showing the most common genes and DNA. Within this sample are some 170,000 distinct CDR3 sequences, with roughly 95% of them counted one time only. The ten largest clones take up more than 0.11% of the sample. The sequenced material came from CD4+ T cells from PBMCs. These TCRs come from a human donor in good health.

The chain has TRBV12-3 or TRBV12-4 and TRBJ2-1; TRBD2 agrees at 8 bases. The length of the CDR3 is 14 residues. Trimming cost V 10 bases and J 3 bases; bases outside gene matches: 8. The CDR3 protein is CATSGTSHYNEQFF. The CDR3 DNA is TGTGCCACCTCCGGGACTAGTCACTACAATGAGCAGTTCTTC.

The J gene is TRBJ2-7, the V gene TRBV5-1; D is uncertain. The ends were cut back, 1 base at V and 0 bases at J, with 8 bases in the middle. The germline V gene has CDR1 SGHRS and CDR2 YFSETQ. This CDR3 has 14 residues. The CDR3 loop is CASSLNSNSYEQYF. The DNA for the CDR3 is TGCGCCAGCAGCTTGAACAGTAACTCCTACGAGCAGTACTTC.

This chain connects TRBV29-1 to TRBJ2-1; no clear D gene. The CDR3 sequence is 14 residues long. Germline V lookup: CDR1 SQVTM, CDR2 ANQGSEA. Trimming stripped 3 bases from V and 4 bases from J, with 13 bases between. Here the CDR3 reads CSVERGGAYNEQFF. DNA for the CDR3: TGCAGCGTTGAGAGAGGCGGAGCATACAATGAGCAGTTCTTC.

The CDR3, as DNA: TGCAGTGCATACCGGGATGGGGGAAACACTGAAGCTTTCTTT. It translates to CSAYRDGGNTEAFF. The gene calls are TRBV20-1 and TRBJ1-1; perhaps TRBD1 as D (5 bases). This CDR3 has 14 amino acids. Germline loops: CDR1 DFQATT, CDR2 SNEGSKA (reference sequence). Trimming shortened V by 6 bases and J by 2 bases, and 16 bases separated the two germline ends.

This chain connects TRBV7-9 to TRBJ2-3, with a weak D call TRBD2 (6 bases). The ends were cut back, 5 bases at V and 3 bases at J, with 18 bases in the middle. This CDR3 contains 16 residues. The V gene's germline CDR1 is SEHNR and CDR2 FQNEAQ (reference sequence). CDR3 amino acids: CASSRLAQLGTDTQYF. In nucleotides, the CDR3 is TGTGCCAGCAGCCGCCTAGCGCAGCTCGGGACAGATACGCAGTATTTT. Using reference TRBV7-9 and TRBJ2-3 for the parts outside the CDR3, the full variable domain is DTGVSQNPRHKITKRGQNVTFRCDPISEHNRLYWYRQTLGQGPEFLTYFQNEAQLEKSRLLSDRFSAERPKGSFSTLEIQRTEQGDSAMYLCASSRLAQLGTDTQYFGPGTRLTVL.

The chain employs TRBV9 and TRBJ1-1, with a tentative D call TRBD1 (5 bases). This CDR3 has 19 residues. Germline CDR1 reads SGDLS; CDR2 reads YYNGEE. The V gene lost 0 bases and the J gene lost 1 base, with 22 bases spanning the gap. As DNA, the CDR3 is TGTGCCAGCAGCGTAGGAAGGACAATATCCACCATCAGGAACACTGAAGCTTTCTTT. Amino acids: CASSVGRTISTIRNTEAFF.

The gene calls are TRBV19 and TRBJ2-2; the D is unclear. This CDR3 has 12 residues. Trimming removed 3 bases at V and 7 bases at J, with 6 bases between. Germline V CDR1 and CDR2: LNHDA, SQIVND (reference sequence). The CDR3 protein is CASSINGGELFF. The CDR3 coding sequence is TGTGCCAGTAGTATTAACGGCGGGGAGCTGTTTTTT.

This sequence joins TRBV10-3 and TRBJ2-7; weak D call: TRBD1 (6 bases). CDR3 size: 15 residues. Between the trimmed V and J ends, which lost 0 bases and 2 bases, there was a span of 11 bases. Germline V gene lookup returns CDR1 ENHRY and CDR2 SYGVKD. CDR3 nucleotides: TGTGCCATCAGTGAGTCATTCAACAGGGCCTACGAGCAGTACTTC. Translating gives CAISESFNRAYEQYF.

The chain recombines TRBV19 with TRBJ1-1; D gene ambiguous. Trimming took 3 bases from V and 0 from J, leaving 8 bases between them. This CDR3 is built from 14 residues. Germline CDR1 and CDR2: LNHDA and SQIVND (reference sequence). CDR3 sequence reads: CASSIGVLNTEAFF. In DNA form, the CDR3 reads TGTGCCAGTAGTATTGGTGTTCTGAACACTGAAGCTTTCTTT. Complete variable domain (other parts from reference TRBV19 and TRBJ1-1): DGGITQSPKYLFRKEGQNVTLSCEQNLNHDAMYWYRQDPGQGLRLIYYSQIVNDFQKGDIAEGYSVSREKKESFPLTVTSAQKNPTAFYLCASSIGVLNTEAFFGQGTRLTVV.

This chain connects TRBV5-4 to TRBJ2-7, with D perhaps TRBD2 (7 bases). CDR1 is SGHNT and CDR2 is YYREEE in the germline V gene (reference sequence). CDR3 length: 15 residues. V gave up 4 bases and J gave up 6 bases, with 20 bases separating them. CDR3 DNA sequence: TGTGCCAGCAGCCTACGGGGGGCCTCGCCTGGCGAGCAGTACTTC. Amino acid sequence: CASSLRGASPGEQYF.

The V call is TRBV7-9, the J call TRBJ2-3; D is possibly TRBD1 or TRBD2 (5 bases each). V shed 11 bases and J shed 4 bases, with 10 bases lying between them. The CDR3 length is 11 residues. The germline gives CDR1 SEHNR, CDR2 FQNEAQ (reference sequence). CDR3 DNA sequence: TGTGCCGGGGACGAGGCAGATACGCAGTATTTT. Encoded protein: CAGDEADTQYF.

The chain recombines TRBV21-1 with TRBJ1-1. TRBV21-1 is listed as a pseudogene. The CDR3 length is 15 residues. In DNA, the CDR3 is TGTGCCAGCAGCAAATTTTGGCAGTCGAACACTGAAGCTTTCTTT. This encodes CASSKFWQSNTEAFF.

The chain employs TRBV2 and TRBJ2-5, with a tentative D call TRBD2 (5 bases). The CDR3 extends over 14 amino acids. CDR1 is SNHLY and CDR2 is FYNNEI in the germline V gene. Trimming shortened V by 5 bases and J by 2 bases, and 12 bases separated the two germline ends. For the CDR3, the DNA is TGTGCCAGCAGTCGGAGGTTTACTCAAGAGACCCAGTACTTC. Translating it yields CASSRRFTQETQYF.

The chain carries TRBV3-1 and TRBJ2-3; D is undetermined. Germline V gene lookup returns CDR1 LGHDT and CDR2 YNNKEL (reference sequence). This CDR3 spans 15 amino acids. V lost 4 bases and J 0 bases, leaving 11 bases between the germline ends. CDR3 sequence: CASSLSAASTDTQYF. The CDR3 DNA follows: TGTGCCAGCAGCCTATCGGCCGCTAGCACAGATACGCAGTATTTT.

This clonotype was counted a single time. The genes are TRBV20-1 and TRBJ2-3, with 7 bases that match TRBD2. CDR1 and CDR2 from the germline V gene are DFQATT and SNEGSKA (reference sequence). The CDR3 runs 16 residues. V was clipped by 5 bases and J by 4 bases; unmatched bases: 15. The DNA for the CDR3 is TGCAGTGCTCCCATACCTCGAGCGGGGAGCTCAGATACGCAGTATTTT. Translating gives CSAPIPRAGSSDTQYF.

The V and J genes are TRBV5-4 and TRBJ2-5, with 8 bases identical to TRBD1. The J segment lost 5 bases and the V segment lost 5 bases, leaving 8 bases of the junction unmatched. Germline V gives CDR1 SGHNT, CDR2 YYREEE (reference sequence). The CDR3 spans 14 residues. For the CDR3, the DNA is TGTGCCAGCAGGGACGCAGGGGGCGGTGAGACCCAGTACTTC. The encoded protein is CASRDAGGGETQYF.

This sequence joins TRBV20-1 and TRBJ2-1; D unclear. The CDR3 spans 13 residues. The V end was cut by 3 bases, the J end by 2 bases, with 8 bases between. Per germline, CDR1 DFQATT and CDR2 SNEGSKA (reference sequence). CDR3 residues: CSARSSAYNEQFF. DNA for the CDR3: TGCAGTGCTAGGTCTAGTGCCTACAATGAGCAGTTCTTC.

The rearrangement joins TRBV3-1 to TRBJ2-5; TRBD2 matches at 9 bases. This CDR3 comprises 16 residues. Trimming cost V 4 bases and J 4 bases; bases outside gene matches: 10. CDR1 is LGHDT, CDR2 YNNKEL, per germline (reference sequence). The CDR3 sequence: CASSPPRGRGGETQYF. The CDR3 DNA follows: TGTGCCAGCAGCCCCCCGAGGGGGCGGGGGGGAGAGACCCAGTACTTC.

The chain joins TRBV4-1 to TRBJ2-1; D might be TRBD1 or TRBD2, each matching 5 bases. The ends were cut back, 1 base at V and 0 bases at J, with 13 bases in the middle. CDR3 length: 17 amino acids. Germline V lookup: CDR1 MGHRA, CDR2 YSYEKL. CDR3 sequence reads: CASSQGSGGSSYNEQFF. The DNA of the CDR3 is TGCGCCAGCAGCCAAGGGAGTGGGGGATCCTCCTACAATGAGCAGTTCTTC.

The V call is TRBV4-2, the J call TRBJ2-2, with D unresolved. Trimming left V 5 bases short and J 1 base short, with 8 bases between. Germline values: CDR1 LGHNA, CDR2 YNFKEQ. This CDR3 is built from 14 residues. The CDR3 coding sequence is TGTGCCAGCAGCGTGGGGAAGAACACCGGGGAGCTGTTTTTT. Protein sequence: CASSVGKNTGELFF.

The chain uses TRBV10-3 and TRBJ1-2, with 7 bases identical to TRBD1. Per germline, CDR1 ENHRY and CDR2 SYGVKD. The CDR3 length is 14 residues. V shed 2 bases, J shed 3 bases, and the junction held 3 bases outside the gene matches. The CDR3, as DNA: TGTGCCATCAGTGAGGGGACAGACTACTATGGCTACACCTTC. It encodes CAISEGTDYYGYTF.

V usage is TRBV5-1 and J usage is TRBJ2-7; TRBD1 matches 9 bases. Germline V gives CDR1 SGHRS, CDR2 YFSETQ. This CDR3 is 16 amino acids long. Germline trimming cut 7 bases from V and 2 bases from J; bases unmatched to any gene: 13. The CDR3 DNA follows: TGCGCCAGCCGTCCCGGGACAGGGTTTGGAGCCTACGAGCAGTACTTC. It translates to CASRPGTGFGAYEQYF.

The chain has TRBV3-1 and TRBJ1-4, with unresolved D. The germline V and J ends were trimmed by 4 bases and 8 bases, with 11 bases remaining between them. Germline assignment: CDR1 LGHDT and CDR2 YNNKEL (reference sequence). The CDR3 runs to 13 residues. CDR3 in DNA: TGTGCCAGCAGCCTGGAGAAGAGAGAAAAACTGTTTTTT. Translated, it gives CASSLEKREKLFF.

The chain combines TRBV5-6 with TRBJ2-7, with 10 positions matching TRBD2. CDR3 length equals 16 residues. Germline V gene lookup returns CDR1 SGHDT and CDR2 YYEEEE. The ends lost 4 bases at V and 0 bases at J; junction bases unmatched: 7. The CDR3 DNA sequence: TGTGCCAGCAGCACTCTACTAGCGGGGTACTCCTACGAGCAGTACTTC. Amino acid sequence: CASSTLLAGYSYEQYF.

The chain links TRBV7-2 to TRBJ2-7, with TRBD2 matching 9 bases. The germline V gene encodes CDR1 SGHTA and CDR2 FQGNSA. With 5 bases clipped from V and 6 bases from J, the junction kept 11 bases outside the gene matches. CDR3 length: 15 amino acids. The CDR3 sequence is CASSPQGLASVEQYF. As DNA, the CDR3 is TGTGCCAGCAGCCCACAGGGACTAGCTTCGGTCGAGCAGTACTTC.

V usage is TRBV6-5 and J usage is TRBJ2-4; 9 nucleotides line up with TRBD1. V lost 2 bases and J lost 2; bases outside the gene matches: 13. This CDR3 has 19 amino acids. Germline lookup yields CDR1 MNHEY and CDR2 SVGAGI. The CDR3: CASSYQGQGLVGTKNIQYF. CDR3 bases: TGTGCCAGCAGTTACCAGGGACAGGGTTTGGTCGGTACCAAAAACATTCAGTACTTC.

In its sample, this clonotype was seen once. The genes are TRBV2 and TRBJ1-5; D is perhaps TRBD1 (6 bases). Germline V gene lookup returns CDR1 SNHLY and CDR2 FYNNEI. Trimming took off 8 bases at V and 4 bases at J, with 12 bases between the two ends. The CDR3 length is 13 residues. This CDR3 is CASGRGPNQPQHF. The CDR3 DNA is TGTGCCAGCGGCAGGGGCCCGAATCAGCCCCAGCATTTT.

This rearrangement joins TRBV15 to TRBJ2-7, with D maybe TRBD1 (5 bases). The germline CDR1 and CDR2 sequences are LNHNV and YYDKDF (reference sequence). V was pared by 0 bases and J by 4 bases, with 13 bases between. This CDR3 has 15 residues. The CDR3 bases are TGTGCCACCAGCAGAGATCTGGCAGGGCGGTACGAGCAGTACTTC. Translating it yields CATSRDLAGRYEQYF. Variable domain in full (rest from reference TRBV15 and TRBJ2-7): DAMVIQNPRYQVTQFGKPVTLSCSQTLNHNVMYWYQQKSSQAPKLLFHYYDKDFNNEADTPDNFQSRRPNTSFCFLDIRSPGLGDTAMYLCATSRDLAGRYEQYFGPGTRLTVT.

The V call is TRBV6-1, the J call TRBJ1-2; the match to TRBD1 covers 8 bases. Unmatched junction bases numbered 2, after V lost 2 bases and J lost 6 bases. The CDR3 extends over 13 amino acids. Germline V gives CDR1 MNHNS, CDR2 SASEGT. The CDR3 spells CASSEQGADGYTF. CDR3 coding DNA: TGTGCCAGCAGTGAACAGGGGGCGGATGGCTACACCTTC.

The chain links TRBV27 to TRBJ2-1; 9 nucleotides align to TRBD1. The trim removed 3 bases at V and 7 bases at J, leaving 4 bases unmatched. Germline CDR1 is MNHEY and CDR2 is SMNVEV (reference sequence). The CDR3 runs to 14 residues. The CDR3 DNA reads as TGTGCCAGCAGTTTGAGGGGACAGGGAAATGAGCAGTTCTTC. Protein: CASSLRGQGNEQFF.

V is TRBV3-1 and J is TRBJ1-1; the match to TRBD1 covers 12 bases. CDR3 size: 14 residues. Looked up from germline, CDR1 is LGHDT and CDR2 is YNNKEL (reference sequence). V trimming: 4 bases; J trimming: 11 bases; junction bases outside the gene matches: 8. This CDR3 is CASSRGTGGDEAFF. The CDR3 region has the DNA TGTGCCAGCAGCCGCGGGACAGGGGGCGATGAGGCTTTCTTT.

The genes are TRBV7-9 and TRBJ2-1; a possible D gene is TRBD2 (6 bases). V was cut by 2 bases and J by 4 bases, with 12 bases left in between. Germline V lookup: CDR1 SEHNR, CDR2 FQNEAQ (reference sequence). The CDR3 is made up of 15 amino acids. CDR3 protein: CASSLRGTTYNEQFF. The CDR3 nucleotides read TGTGCCAGCAGCTTACGGGGGACCACTTACAATGAGCAGTTCTTC.